Listed below are T cell receptor beta chains from one sample, sequenced in a study of blood T cell repertoires in COVID-19. Clones were sequenced by immunoSEQ multiplex PCR, and TCRdb holds only the in-frame ones, with some missing. The sample has about 49,000 clones; 75% to 80% are singletons. Sequenced sample: peripheral blood. All receptors derive from a man between 65 and 85 years old with active or convalescent COVID-19. Each CDR3 is given with its conserved first and last residue. The D gene is left open where the match is weak. Clone size is not always given. Where it is, it says once, few, many or a class for expanded clones.

size: -; D: TRBD2; J: TRBJ2-3; V: TRBV29-1; CDR3: CSAGRTSGGDTQYF; DNA: TGCAGCGCGGGGAGGACTAGCGGGGGAGATACGCAGTATTTT
size: -; D: -; J: TRBJ2-1; V: TRBV11-2; CDR3: CASSSLARRSSYNEQFF; DNA: TGTGCCAGCAGCTCCCTCGCTCGCCGGAGCTCCTACAATGAGCAGTTCTTC
size: few; D: -; J: TRBJ1-5; V: TRBV28; CDR3: CASTMRQGNQPQHF; DNA: TGTGCCAGCACCATGAGGCAGGGGAATCAGCCCCAGCATTTT
size: -; D: TRBD1; J: TRBJ1-1; V: TRBV4-3; CDR3: CASSQDTRTGRSGDTEAFF; DNA: TGCGCCAGCAGCCAAGACACCCGGACAGGGCGATCGGGGGACACTGAAGCTTTCTTT
size: -; D: -; J: TRBJ1-1; V: TRBV5-5; CDR3: CASSFARETEAFF; DNA: TGTGCCAGCAGCTTCGCCAGGGAAACTGAAGCTTTCTTT
size: -; D: TRBD2; J: TRBJ2-3; V: TRBV7-3; CDR3: CASSLRGGRATDTQYF; DNA: TGTGCCAGCAGCTTAAGGGGGGGACGTGCCACAGATACGCAGTATTTT
size: -; D: -; J: TRBJ2-1; V: TRBV20-1; CDR3: CSAGGNNEQFF; DNA: TGCAGTGCGGGAGGAAACAATGAGCAGTTCTTC
size: -; D: -; J: TRBJ2-3; V: TRBV7-8; CDR3: CASSLGLSTDTQYF; DNA: TGTGCCAGCAGCTTAGGACTAAGCACAGATACGCAGTATTTT
size: -; D: -; J: TRBJ2-2; V: TRBV3-1/TRBV3-2; CDR3: CASSQDERGPTGELFF; DNA: TGTGCCAGCAGCCAAGATGAGAGAGGGCCCACCGGGGAGCTGTTTTTT
size: -; D: TRBD1; J: TRBJ2-2; V: TRBV7-3; CDR3: CASSRTTGDTGELFF; DNA: TGTGCCAGCAGTCGGACGACAGGGGACACCGGGGAGCTGTTTTTT
size: -; D: TRBD1; J: TRBJ1-2; V: TRBV3-1/TRBV3-2; CDR3: CASSPVTGTGSNGYTF; DNA: TGTGCCAGCAGCCCCGTAACCGGGACAGGGAGTAATGGCTACACCTTC
size: -; D: TRBD2; J: TRBJ2-1; V: TRBV5-4; CDR3: CASSIPGGPGEQFF; DNA: TGTGCCAGCAGCATCCCGGGGGGGCCTGGTGAGCAGTTCTTC
size: -; D: TRBD1; J: TRBJ1-2; V: TRBV5-1; CDR3: CASSTGQPAYGYTF; DNA: TGCGCCAGCAGCACGGGACAGCCGGCGTATGGCTACACCTTC
size: few; D: -; J: TRBJ1-3; V: TRBV30; CDR3: CAWTSRRGSGNTIYF; DNA: TGTGCCTGGACCTCAAGGAGGGGCTCTGGAAACACCATATATTTT
size: -; D: TRBD2; J: TRBJ2-2; V: TRBV24-1; CDR3: CATSDAGGKDTGELFF; DNA: TGTGCCACCAGTGATGCGGGGGGCAAGGACACCGGGGAGCTGTTTTTT
size: -; D: TRBD1; J: TRBJ1-1; V: TRBV4-3; CDR3: CASSQDRGTGGRPEAFF; DNA: TGCGCCAGCAGCCAAGATCGAGGAACAGGGGGGCGACCTGAAGCTTTCTTT
size: -; D: -; J: TRBJ1-3; V: TRBV19; CDR3: CASSSGGQEPGNTIYF; DNA: TGTGCCAGTAGTTCCGGGGGTCAAGAACCTGGAAACACCATATATTTT
size: many; D: -; J: TRBJ1-2; V: TRBV7-6; CDR3: CASSLQGNYGYTF; DNA: TGTGCCAGCAGCTTACAGGGGAACTATGGCTACACCTTC
size: -; D: TRBD2; J: TRBJ2-1; V: TRBV7-2; CDR3: CASSLGIAGPSSYNEQFF; DNA: TGTGCCAGCAGCTTAGGAATAGCGGGCCCAAGCTCCTACAATGAGCAGTTCTTC
size: -; D: -; J: TRBJ2-1; V: TRBV7-3; CDR3: CASSLRGDEQFF; DNA: TGTGCCAGCAGCTTAAGGGGGGATGAGCAGTTCTTC
size: -; D: TRBD1; J: TRBJ1-2; V: TRBV25-1; CDR3: CASSGRTGRAPYGYTF; DNA: TGTGCCAGCAGTGGAAGGACAGGTCGAGCGCCCTATGGCTACACCTTC
size: -; D: TRBD1; J: TRBJ1-5; V: TRBV7-6; CDR3: CASSPGQGAREPQHF; DNA: TGTGCCAGCAGCCCAGGACAGGGGGCAAGGGAGCCCCAGCATTTT
size: -; D: -; J: TRBJ2-1; V: TRBV11-2; CDR3: CASSYRGTGVYNEQFF; DNA: TGTGCCAGCAGCTATCGCGGAACTGGCGTTTACAATGAGCAGTTCTTC
size: -; D: -; J: TRBJ2-2; V: TRBV7-2; CDR3: CASSLAGLGGELFF; DNA: TGTGCCAGCAGCTTAGCGGGACTTGGAGGGGAGCTGTTTTTT
size: -; D: TRBD1; J: TRBJ1-1; V: TRBV4-1; CDR3: CASSQLGQGRGDTEAFF; DNA: TGCGCCAGCAGCCAACTTGGACAGGGGCGAGGAGACACTGAAGCTTTCTTT
size: -; D: -; J: TRBJ1-2; V: TRBV4-1; CDR3: CASSQDPPHAPNYGYTF; DNA: TGCGCCAGCAGCCAAGACCCCCCGCACGCGCCTAACTATGGCTACACCTTC
size: few; D: -; J: TRBJ2-3; V: TRBV30; CDR3: CAWSLRGTQYF; DNA: TGTGCCTGGAGCCTTCGGGGGACGCAGTATTTT
size: -; D: -; J: TRBJ2-2; V: TRBV19; CDR3: CASSRVAGELFF; DNA: TGTGCCAGTAGCCGAGTCGCCGGGGAGCTGTTTTTT
size: -; D: -; J: TRBJ2-7; V: TRBV28; CDR3: CASSSDRSYEQYF; DNA: TGTGCCAGCAGTTCCGACAGATCCTACGAGCAGTACTTC
size: -; D: TRBD2; J: TRBJ2-1; V: TRBV18; CDR3: CASSPPSGAPNEQFF; DNA: TGTGCCAGCTCACCTCCTAGCGGGGCTCCCAATGAGCAGTTCTTC
size: -; D: -; J: TRBJ2-1; V: TRBV6-4; CDR3: CASSDSWEKQFF; DNA: TGTGCCAGCAGTGACTCGTGGGAGAAGCAGTTCTTC
size: -; D: -; J: TRBJ2-7; V: TRBV6-7; CDR3: CASSYPRGPQSEQYF; DNA: TGTGCCAGCAGTTACCCGCGGGGACCCCAGAGCGAGCAGTACTTC
size: few; D: -; J: TRBJ1-2; V: TRBV19; CDR3: CASSTREGNYGYTF; DNA: TGTGCCAGTAGTACTCGGGAAGGCAACTATGGCTACACCTTC
size: -; D: TRBD2; J: TRBJ2-3; V: TRBV6-5; CDR3: CASQSGSMPDTQYF; DNA: TGTGCCAGCCAGAGCGGGAGCATGCCAGATACGCAGTATTTT
size: -; D: -; J: TRBJ1-2; V: TRBV19; CDR3: CASSIEVSARHGYTF; DNA: TGTGCCAGTAGTATAGAAGTCAGCGCACGGCATGGCTACACCTTC
size: -; D: TRBD1; J: TRBJ2-7; V: TRBV28; CDR3: CASSQIGQGLYYEQYF; DNA: TGTGCCAGCAGTCAAATTGGACAGGGTCTTTACTACGAGCAGTACTTC
size: few; D: TRBD2; J: TRBJ2-7; V: TRBV4-2; CDR3: CASSRGTSGSEEQYF; DNA: TGTGCCAGCAGCCGAGGGACTAGCGGGAGTGAAGAGCAGTACTTC
size: -; D: -; J: TRBJ2-5; V: TRBV4-2; CDR3: CASSQDRGTQYF; DNA: TGTGCCAGCAGCCAGGACAGAGGGACCCAGTACTTC
size: -; D: TRBD1; J: TRBJ2-7; V: TRBV7-9; CDR3: CASSLWTGGVGEQYF; DNA: TGTGCCAGCAGCTTATGGACAGGGGGCGTGGGGGAGCAGTACTTC
size: -; D: -; J: TRBJ1-6; V: TRBV12-3/TRBV12-4; CDR3: CASSSQGSPLHF; DNA: TGTGCCAGCAGTTCCCAGGGCTCACCCCTCCACTTT
size: few; D: TRBD1; J: TRBJ2-2; V: TRBV24-1; CDR3: CATSAGPPGQGDTGELFF; DNA: TGTGCCACCAGTGCCGGCCCACCGGGACAGGGGGACACCGGGGAGCTGTTTTTT
size: once; D: -; J: TRBJ1-2; V: TRBV28; CDR3: CASSLGSLRLHGYTF; DNA: TGTGCCAGCAGTTTGGGCAGTTTAAGACTACATGGCTACACCTTC
size: -; D: -; J: TRBJ1-1; V: TRBV2; CDR3: CASRRDGGNTEAFF; DNA: TGTGCCAGCAGGCGGGACGGTGGGAACACTGAAGCTTTCTTT
size: -; D: -; J: TRBJ2-5; V: TRBV7-8; CDR3: CASSYSSPGSQETQYF; DNA: TGTGCCAGCAGTTATTCATCTCCGGGATCTCAAGAGACCCAGTACTTC
size: -; D: TRBD2; J: TRBJ2-3; V: TRBV18; CDR3: CASSPRREQTDTQYF; DNA: TGTGCCAGCTCACCAAGGCGGGAGCAGACAGATACGCAGTATTTT
size: -; D: TRBD2; J: TRBJ2-1; V: TRBV5-1; CDR3: CASRMWEGGEQFF; DNA: TGCGCCAGCAGGATGTGGGAGGGTGGGGAGCAGTTCTTC
size: -; D: -; J: TRBJ2-5; V: TRBV19; CDR3: CASSIQGGETQYF; DNA: TGTGCCAGTAGTATCCAGGGGGGAGAGACCCAGTACTTC
size: -; D: -; J: TRBJ1-2; V: TRBV3-1/TRBV3-2; CDR3: CASSQDGRDYGYTF; DNA: TGTGCCAGCAGCCAAGATGGCAGGGACTATGGCTACACCTTC
size: -; D: TRBD2; J: TRBJ2-3; V: TRBV7-9; CDR3: CASSLRSGGTDTQYF; DNA: TGTGCCAGCAGCTTAAGAAGCGGGGGCACAGATACGCAGTATTTT
size: -; D: TRBD1; J: TRBJ1-6; V: TRBV10-3; CDR3: CAISQTRDRGNSPLHF; DNA: TGTGCCATCAGTCAAACCCGGGACAGGGGTAATTCACCCCTCCACTTT
size: -; D: -; J: TRBJ1-1; V: TRBV5-6; CDR3: CASSLVMGLGTEAFF; DNA: TGTGCCAGCAGCTTGGTGATGGGGCTGGGCACTGAAGCTTTCTTT
size: -; D: TRBD2; J: TRBJ2-5; V: TRBV29-1; CDR3: CSVEDQQRGGTQETQYF; DNA: TGCAGCGTTGAAGATCAGCAGCGGGGGGGAACTCAAGAGACCCAGTACTTC
size: -; D: TRBD1; J: TRBJ2-7; V: TRBV5-4; CDR3: CASSPGQGFSYEQYF; DNA: TGTGCCAGCAGCCCAGGACAGGGTTTTTCCTACGAGCAGTACTTC
size: medium-sized; D: -; J: TRBJ2-2; V: TRBV19; CDR3: CASSMTGNGAGELFF; DNA: TGTGCCAGTAGTATGACCGGGAACGGCGCCGGGGAGCTGTTTTTT
size: -; D: TRBD1; J: TRBJ1-5; V: TRBV27; CDR3: CASSYQGDKPQHF; DNA: TGTGCCAGCAGTTACCAGGGGGATAAGCCCCAGCATTTT
size: -; D: -; J: TRBJ1-1; V: TRBV19; CDR3: CASSKTKHTEAFF; DNA: TGTGCCAGTAGTAAGACAAAGCACACTGAAGCTTTCTTT
size: -; D: TRBD2; J: TRBJ2-7; V: TRBV7-2; CDR3: CASSLALAGGYEQYF; DNA: TGTGCCAGCAGCTTAGCGCTAGCGGGGGGCTACGAGCAGTACTTC